These 13 T cell receptor beta chains came from one sample sequenced in a study of Ad26.COV2.S vaccination and SARS-CoV-2 variants. Treatment here: some 20 received Ad26.COV2.S at low or high dose, single or two shots; about 5 received placebo; per-sample allocation not given. Collection of the samples took place on day 63 after the first injection of vaccine or placebo. Clones were read by immunoSEQ multiplex PCR, and TCRdb kept only the in-frame ones, dropping some. The sample has a few hundred thousand clones; around 92% are singletons. The sample in question was peripheral blood, obtained in a trial of Ad26.COV2.S vaccine versus placebo. These receptors came from a person between 18 and 60 years old who received the Ad26.COV2.S COVID-19 vaccine or a placebo.

The V call is TRBV11-3, the J call TRBJ2-1; D not resolved. Germline loops: CDR1 SGHNT, CDR2 YENEEA. This CDR3 is 14 amino acids long. Deletions cut 1 base from V and 3 bases from J, with 7 bases between. This CDR3 is CASSLGENYNEQFF. CDR3 DNA sequence: TGTGCCAGCAGCTTAGGGGAAAACTACAATGAGCAGTTCTTC.

The CDR3 nucleotides are TGTGCCAGCTCACCCGACGGTGGGGCGCGGAACTATGGCTACACCTTC. Its protein product is CASSPDGGARNYGYTF. The rearrangement uses TRBV18 and TRBJ1-2; weak D call: TRBD1 (5 bases). The germline gives CDR1 KGHSH, CDR2 LQKENI. Between the trimmed V and J ends, which lost 3 bases and 2 bases, there was a span of 16 bases. The CDR3 spans 16 residues. Together with reference TRBV18 and TRBJ1-2, the CDR3 gives the full variable domain: NAGVMQNPRHLVRRRGQEARLRCSPMKGHSHVYWYRQLPEEGLKFMVYLQKENIIDESGMPKERFSAEFPKEGPSILRIQQVVRGDSAAYFCASSPDGGARNYGYTFGSGTRLTVV.

V gene TRBV11-2 combines with J gene TRBJ1-4; 10 bases fit TRBD1. V lost 5 bases and J lost 8; bases outside the gene matches: 5. Germline V gene data show CDR1 as SGHAT and CDR2 as FQNNGV. This CDR3 spans 14 amino acids. CDR3 loop: CASSRDRGHEKLFF. In DNA form, the CDR3 reads TGTGCCAGCAGCCGAGACAGGGGGCACGAAAAACTGTTTTTT.

The chain is built from TRBV11-2 and TRBJ2-1, with D maybe TRBD1 (6 bases). CDR1 and CDR2 (germline): SGHAT, FQNNGV. V was shortened by 1 base and J by 3 bases, with 22 bases between the two germline ends. The CDR3 loop spans 19 amino acids. This chain's CDR3 is CASSLGAGEGGRVYNEQFF. Here the CDR3 DNA reads TGTGCCAGCAGCTTAGGTGCAGGGGAAGGGGGAAGGGTCTACAATGAGCAGTTCTTC.

This chain connects TRBV18 to TRBJ1-1; no clear D. This CDR3 region has 13 residues. Germline CDR1 is KGHSH and CDR2 is LQKENI. V lost 4 bases to trimming and J lost 3 bases, with 9 bases between them. Written as DNA, the CDR3 is TGTGCCAGCTCACGCGTTACAGACACTGAAGCTTTCTTT. Translating gives CASSRVTDTEAFF.

The CDR3 sequence is CASGRGNTEAFF. The CDR3 nucleotides read TGCGCCAGCGGCAGGGGGAACACTGAAGCTTTCTTT. This chain links TRBV5-1 with TRBJ1-1; possibly TRBD1 for D (6 bases). V gave up 7 bases and J gave up 1 base, with 8 bases separating them. The CDR3 covers 12 residues. CDR1 and CDR2 (germline): SGHRS, YFSETQ.

V gene TRBV4-1 combines with J gene TRBJ2-1; 11 bases match TRBD2. Trimming cost V 4 bases and J 6 bases; bases outside gene matches: 11. There are 17 residues in the CDR3. CDR1 is MGHRA, CDR2 YSYEKL, per germline. The CDR3 DNA reads as TGCGCCAGCAGCCTAGCGGGGGGGCTCTCCGGTTCCAATGAGCAGTTCTTC. Protein sequence: CASSLAGGLSGSNEQFF.

The gene calls are TRBV7-2 and TRBJ2-1, with 10 bases matching TRBD2. CDR3 size: 18 residues. The junction had 9 bases not matched to a gene; V was cut back by 4 bases and J by 0 bases. The germline V gene encodes CDR1 SGHTA and CDR2 FQGNSA. CDR3 amino acids: CASSSPGVAGGSYNEQFF. The CDR3 bases are TGTGCCAGCAGCTCCCCGGGGGTAGCGGGGGGCTCCTACAATGAGCAGTTCTTC.

The CDR3 DNA reads TGTGCCAGCAGTTACTCGAGGGCGAACACTGAAGCTTTCTTT. Translating gives CASSYSRANTEAFF. This chain joins TRBV6-5 and TRBJ1-1; unclear D gene. Trimming took off 0 bases at V and 1 base at J, with 6 bases between the two ends. This CDR3 is 14 amino acids long. Germline-derived CDR1 and CDR2 are MNHEY and SVGAGI.

The chain links TRBV28 to TRBJ1-4; D not certain. V was cut by 6 bases and J by 0 bases, with 14 bases left in between. The CDR3 consists of 16 residues. Germline V lookup: CDR1 MDHEN, CDR2 SYDVKM. This chain's CDR3 is CASSSPSIATNEKLFF. CDR3 DNA: TGTGCCAGCAGCTCCCCGAGTATTGCAACTAATGAAAAACTGTTTTTT.

This clone was observed a single time. V and J are TRBV6-1 and TRBJ2-7; 7 positions match TRBD2. The germline V gene encodes CDR1 MNHNS and CDR2 SASEGT. This CDR3 is 16 amino acids long. The J segment lost 0 bases and the V segment lost 2 bases, leaving 7 bases of the junction unmatched. This CDR3 is CASSEFGGGSSYEQYF. CDR3 sequence (DNA): TGTGCCAGCAGTGAATTTGGCGGGGGAAGCTCCTACGAGCAGTACTTC.

As regards this clone: Other DNA sequences in the sample encode the same CDR3. The rearrangement uses TRBV18 and TRBJ1-4; unclear D gene. CDR3 size: 14 residues. V was cut by 0 bases and J by 4 bases, with 6 bases left in between. The V gene's germline CDR1 is KGHSH and CDR2 LQKENI. DNA of the CDR3: TGTGCCAGCTCACCACCTTCCGTTAATGAAAAACTGTTTTTT. Translation: CASSPPSVNEKLFF.

The rearrangement links TRBV6-5 to TRBJ2-3, with TRBD1 as a possible D gene (5 bases). The CDR3 totals 14 residues. V dropped 4 bases and J dropped 2 bases, with 10 bases sitting between them. Germline CDR1 MNHEY, CDR2 SVGAGI. The DNA for the CDR3 is TGTGCCAGCAGTTTAACGGACAACACAGATACGCAGTATTTT. This sequence encodes CASSLTDNTDTQYF.